This T cell receptor (beta chain) was observed in a study of blood T cell repertoires in COVID-19. Study-level background: Some COVID-19 samples were acute and others convalescent; all came from the United States, Italy and Spain. In each case, the material was cDNA or gDNA derived from T cells, B-cell-depleted T cells, or PBMCs.

Original processing methods: For nucleated cells, counts were estimated from reference gene primer amplification. Profiled with immunoSEQ multiplex PCR; TCRdb holds only in-frame clones, not every one. From that table come the V and J calls and clone size; the DNA was used to work out D and trimming. The table has 70,000 to 95,000 clones, roughly 88% seen once. The CDR3 extends over 19 amino acids. V lost 4 bases and J lost 0; bases outside the gene matches: 13. Sequenced input: peripheral blood. This TCR was sampled from a woman in her seventies with acute or convalescent COVID-19. The V call is TRBV5-3, the J call TRBJ2-6; 7 bases map to TRBD1. TRBV5-3 is an ORF, and what it does is uncertain. The CDR3 sequence: CARSIIETGQHSGANVLTF. The CDR3 DNA reads TGTGCCAGAAGCATTATTGAAACGGGACAGCACTCTGGGGCCAACGTCCTGACTTTC.